Listed below are T cell receptor beta chains from one sample, sequenced in a study of control samples from healthy donors and cancer patients. The data were produced by immunoSEQ multiplex PCR, yet TCRdb's version contains in-frame clones alone and is incomplete. The sample shows 55,000 to 65,000 clones, around 87% of them seen only once. The source material was PBMCs. The receptors here all came from an older woman with lung cancer. Both conserved end residues are part of each CDR3. The D gene is left open where the match is weak. Clone size is shown for a subset of rows, as once, few, many or a class of expanded clone.

>TRBJ2-3|NA|TRBV5-1|NA
CASSAWTDADTQYF
TGCGCCAGCAGCGCGTGGACGGATGCAGATACGCAGTATTTT
>TRBJ2-1|once|TRBV15|NA
CATSRQERNEQFF
TGTGCCACCAGCAGACAAGAAAGGAATGAGCAGTTCTTC
>TRBJ2-1|NA|TRBV28|NA
CASSFGTLNEQFF
TGTGCCAGCAGTTTCGGGACTCTTAATGAGCAGTTCTTC
>TRBJ2-5|once|TRBV18|NA
CASSPGGAGETQYF
TGTGCCAGCTCACCAGGAGGGGCGGGGGAGACCCAGTACTTC
>TRBJ2-5|NA|TRBV7-6|NA
CASSSQETQYF
TGTGCCAGCAGCTCCCAAGAGACCCAGTACTTC
>TRBJ2-3|NA|TRBV11-3|TRBD2
CASSLVLAGGPNTQYF
TGTGCCAGCAGCTTAGTGCTAGCGGGGGGCCCGAATACGCAGTATTTT
>TRBJ1-1|NA|TRBV25-1|NA
CASSLTLNTEAFF
TGTGCCAGCAGCCTCACTCTTAACACTGAAGCTTTCTTT
>TRBJ2-4|NA|TRBV7-8|NA
CASSSGPGGSSKNIQYF
TGTGCCAGCAGCTCGGGCCCTGGGGGGTCAAGCAAAAACATTCAGTACTTC
>TRBJ1-5|NA|TRBV5-1|TRBD1
CASSRDSSSNQPQHF
TGCGCCAGCAGCCGGGACAGCTCTAGCAATCAGCCCCAGCATTTT
>TRBJ1-3|NA|TRBV6-6|TRBD1
CASSFTGVAGNTIYF
TGTGCCAGCAGTTTTACAGGGGTCGCTGGAAACACCATATATTTT
>TRBJ1-1|NA|TRBV28|NA
CASRRPNTEAFF
TGTGCCAGCCGCAGGCCAAACACTGAAGCTTTCTTT
>TRBJ2-1|NA|TRBV15|TRBD2
CATSGGGLAGRVQFF
TGTGCCACCAGCGGGGGGGGACTAGCGGGTAGGGTGCAGTTCTTC
>TRBJ2-3|NA|TRBV10-3|NA
CAIMGDGGAGTDTQYF
TGTGCCATCATGGGTGATGGGGGCGCCGGCACAGATACGCAGTATTTT
>TRBJ1-4|once|TRBV2|NA
CASSRARGRFEKLFF
TGTGCCAGCAGTAGGGCCCGGGGGCGCTTTGAAAAACTGTTTTTT
>TRBJ1-5|once|TRBV12-3/TRBV12-4|NA
CASSLVGNQPQHF
TGTGCCAGCAGTTTGGTGGGGAATCAGCCCCAGCATTTT
>TRBJ1-2|NA|TRBV19|TRBD1
CASIKTGASDGYTF
TGTGCCAGTATCAAGACAGGGGCGTCCGATGGCTACACCTTC
>TRBJ2-5|NA|TRBV5-1|NA
CASSSSPQETQYF
TGCGCCAGCAGCTCTTCCCCCCAAGAGACCCAGTACTTC
>TRBJ1-5|NA|TRBV6-5|NA
CASSYTRLTGPQHF
TGTGCCAGCAGTTACACGAGACTTACCGGGCCCCAGCATTTT
>TRBJ1-1|NA|TRBV30|NA
CAWQRGENTEAFF
TGTGCCTGGCAAAGAGGGGAGAACACTGAAGCTTTCTTT
>TRBJ1-2|NA|TRBV6-5|NA
CASSFYGATTNYGYTF
TGTGCCAGCAGTTTTTACGGTGCGACGACTAACTATGGCTACACCTTC
>TRBJ2-1|NA|TRBV5-5|TRBD1
CASSPTRQGSAEQFF
TGTGCCAGCAGCCCCACGCGACAGGGAAGCGCTGAGCAGTTCTTC
>TRBJ1-6|NA|TRBV19|TRBD1
CASSRGDSRNSPLHF
TGTGCCAGTAGTCGAGGGGACAGCCGGAATTCACCCCTCCACTTT
>TRBJ2-1|NA|TRBV9|TRBD1
CASRSGQGGFDEQFF
TGTGCCAGCAGGTCCGGACAGGGAGGTTTTGATGAGCAGTTCTTC
>TRBJ1-6|NA|TRBV27|TRBD1
CASSFSSGQGRSPLHF
TGTGCCAGCAGTTTCTCCTCGGGACAGGGTCGTTCACCCCTCCACTTT
>TRBJ1-5|NA|TRBV30|TRBD1
CAWNRGAGQPQHF
TGTGCCTGGAACAGGGGAGCTGGCCAGCCCCAGCATTTT
>TRBJ1-3|NA|TRBV12-3/TRBV12-4|NA
CASSSRGGNTIYF
TGTGCCAGCAGTTCCCGGGGCGGAAACACCATATATTTT
>TRBJ2-3|NA|TRBV5-4|NA
CASSLDGGAVGTDTQYF
TGTGCCAGCAGCTTGGATGGCGGTGCCGTCGGCACAGATACGCAGTATTTT
>TRBJ1-5|once|TRBV12-3/TRBV12-4|NA
CASSLEGVQPQHF
TGTGCCAGCAGTTTAGAGGGGGTCCAGCCCCAGCATTTT
>TRBJ1-2|NA|TRBV12-3/TRBV12-4|NA
CASTRGGYGYTF
TGTGCCAGCACCCGGGGGGGTTACGGCTACACCTTC
>TRBJ1-2|NA|TRBV19|TRBD1
CASSYGQGVTNYGYTF
TGTGCCAGTAGTTACGGACAGGGGGTGACTAACTATGGCTACACCTTC
>TRBJ2-7|NA|TRBV27|NA
CASRPLAGQSSYEQYF
TGTGCCAGCCGTCCTCTTGCGGGACAGAGCTCCTACGAGCAGTACTTC
>TRBJ2-7|few|TRBV6-5|NA
CASRMRQISYEQYF
TGTGCCAGTAGAATGCGACAGATATCCTACGAGCAGTACTTC
>TRBJ2-1|NA|TRBV7-7|NA
CASSLALASYNEQFF
TGTGCTAGCAGCTTAGCCCTAGCTTCCTACAATGAGCAGTTCTTC
>TRBJ1-4|NA|TRBV27|NA
CASSLFRGEKLFF
TGTGCCAGCAGTTTATTCAGGGGAGAAAAACTGTTTTTT
>TRBJ2-1|NA|TRBV15|NA
CATSRGGGAYNEQFF
TGTGCCACCAGCAGAGGAGGGGGGGCCTACAATGAGCAGTTCTTC
>TRBJ2-5|NA|TRBV9|NA
CASSEGKGFSQETQYF
TGTGCCAGCAGCGAGGGTAAGGGTTTTTCCCAAGAGACCCAGTACTTC
>TRBJ2-3|NA|TRBV4-1|NA
CASSQRGTDTQYF
TGCGCCAGCAGCCAGAGGGGCACAGATACGCAGTATTTT